This T cell receptor beta chain appears in the sequencing data of a study of graft-versus-host responses after intestinal transplantation. Study information: Every one of the recipients received anti-thymocyte globulin induction and afterwards took tacrolimus and steroids for around 3 years. Overall study results and limits: Allograft clonal ratios (graft-versus-host to host-versus-graft) were high in patients who had graft-donor T cell macrochimerism.

This CDR3 is 18 amino acids long. The germline V gene has CDR1 SNHLY and CDR2 FYNNEI. Deletions cut 7 bases from V and 9 bases from J, with 31 bases between. Repertoires were generated with immunoSEQ multiplex PCR, while TCRdb's copy carries only in-frame clones and drops some. Seen here are around 99,000 clones, 87% observed once, and the top ten hold approximately 0.76%. For this clone: The antigen is not known.

The V and J genes are TRBV2 and TRBJ2-4; TRBD2 might be the D (6 bases). The receptor's source is a human donor who was the organ donor for an intestinal transplant. Sequencing used unstimulated CD4+ T cells sorted from spleen or lymph node cells, obtained before transplant. CDR3 nucleotide sequence: TGTGCCAGCATTATACACGGTCAGGGACTGCGCAACCTGGGCATTCAGTACTTC. Encoded protein: CASIIHGQGLRNLGIQYF.